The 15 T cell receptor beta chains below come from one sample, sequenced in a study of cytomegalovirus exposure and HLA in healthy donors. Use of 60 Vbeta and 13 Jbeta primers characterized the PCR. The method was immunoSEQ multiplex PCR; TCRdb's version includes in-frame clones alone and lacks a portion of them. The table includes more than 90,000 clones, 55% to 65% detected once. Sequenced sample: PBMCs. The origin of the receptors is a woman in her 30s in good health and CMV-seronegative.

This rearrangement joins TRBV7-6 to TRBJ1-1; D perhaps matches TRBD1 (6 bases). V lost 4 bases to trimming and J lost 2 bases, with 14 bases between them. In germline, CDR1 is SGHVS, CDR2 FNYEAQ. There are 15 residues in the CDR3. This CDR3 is CASSSTDRLNTEAFF. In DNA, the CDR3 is TGTGCCAGCAGCTCTACGGACAGACTAAACACTGAAGCTTTCTTT.

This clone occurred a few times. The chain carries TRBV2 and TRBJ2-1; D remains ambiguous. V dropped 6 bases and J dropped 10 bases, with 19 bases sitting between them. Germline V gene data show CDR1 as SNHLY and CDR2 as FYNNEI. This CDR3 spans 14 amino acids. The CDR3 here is CASRFTDLAREQFF. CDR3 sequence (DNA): TGTGCCAGCAGGTTTACTGACCTCGCTAGGGAGCAGTTCTTC.

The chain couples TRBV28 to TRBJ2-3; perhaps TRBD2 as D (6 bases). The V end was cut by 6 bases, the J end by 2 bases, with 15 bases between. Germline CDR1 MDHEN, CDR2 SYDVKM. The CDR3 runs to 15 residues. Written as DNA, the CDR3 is TGTGCCAGCAGCCGATTGGGACTTCACACAGATACGCAGTATTTT. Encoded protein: CASSRLGLHTDTQYF.

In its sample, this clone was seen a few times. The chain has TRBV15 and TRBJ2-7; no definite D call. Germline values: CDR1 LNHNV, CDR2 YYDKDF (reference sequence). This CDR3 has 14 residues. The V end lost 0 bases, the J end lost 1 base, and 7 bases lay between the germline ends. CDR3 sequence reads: CATSRDFGSYEQYF. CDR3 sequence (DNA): TGTGCCACCAGCAGAGATTTCGGGTCCTACGAGCAGTACTTC.

CDR3 loop: CASSEAPLDMAGANVLTF. The CDR3, as DNA: TGTGCCAGCAGTGAAGCGCCTTTAGACATGGCTGGGGCCAACGTCCTGACTTTC. The genes are TRBV6-1 and TRBJ2-6; D ambiguous. Per germline, CDR1 MNHNS and CDR2 SASEGT. The CDR3 consists of 18 residues. V dropped 0 bases and J dropped 2 bases, with 14 bases sitting between them.

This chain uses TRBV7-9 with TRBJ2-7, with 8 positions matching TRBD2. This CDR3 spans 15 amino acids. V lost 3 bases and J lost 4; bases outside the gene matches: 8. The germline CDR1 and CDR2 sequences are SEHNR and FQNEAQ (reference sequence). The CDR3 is CASSFGYGLAYEQYF. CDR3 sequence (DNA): TGTGCCAGCAGCTTTGGGTACGGACTAGCTTACGAGCAGTACTTC.

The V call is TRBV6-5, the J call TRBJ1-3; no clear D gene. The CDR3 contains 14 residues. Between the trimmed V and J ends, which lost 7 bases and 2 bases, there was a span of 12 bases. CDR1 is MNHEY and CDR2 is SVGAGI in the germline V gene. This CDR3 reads CASKLRGTGNTIYF. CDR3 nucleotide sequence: TGTGCCAGCAAGCTCCGGGGAACTGGAAACACCATATATTTT.

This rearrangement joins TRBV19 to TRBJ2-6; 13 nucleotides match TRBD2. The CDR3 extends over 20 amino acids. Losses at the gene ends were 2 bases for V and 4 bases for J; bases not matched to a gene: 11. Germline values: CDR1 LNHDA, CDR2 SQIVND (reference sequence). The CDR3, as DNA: TGTGCCAGTAGTATAAGACTAGCGGGAGGCAGTTCGGTCGGGGCCAACGTCCTGACTTTC. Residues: CASSIRLAGGSSVGANVLTF.

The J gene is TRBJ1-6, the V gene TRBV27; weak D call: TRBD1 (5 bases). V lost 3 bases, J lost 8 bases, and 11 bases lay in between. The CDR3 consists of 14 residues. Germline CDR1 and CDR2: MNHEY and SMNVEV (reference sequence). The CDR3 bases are TGTGCCAGCAGTTTTTGGGGGGGGGATTCACCCCTCCACTTT. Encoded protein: CASSFWGGDSPLHF.

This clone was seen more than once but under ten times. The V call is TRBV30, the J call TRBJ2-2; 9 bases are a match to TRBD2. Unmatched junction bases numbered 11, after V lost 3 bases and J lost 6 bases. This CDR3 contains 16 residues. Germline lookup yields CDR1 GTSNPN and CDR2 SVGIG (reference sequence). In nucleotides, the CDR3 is TGTGCCTGGAGGTTTATTGCGGGAGGGGTCCCCGGGGAGCTGTTTTTT. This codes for CAWRFIAGGVPGELFF.

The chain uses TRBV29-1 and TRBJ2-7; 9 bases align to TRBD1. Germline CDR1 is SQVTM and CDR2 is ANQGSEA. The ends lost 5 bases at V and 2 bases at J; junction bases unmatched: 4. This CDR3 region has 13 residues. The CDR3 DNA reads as TGCAGCGTTCGGGACAGGGCCCCCTACGAGCAGTACTTC. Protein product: CSVRDRAPYEQYF.

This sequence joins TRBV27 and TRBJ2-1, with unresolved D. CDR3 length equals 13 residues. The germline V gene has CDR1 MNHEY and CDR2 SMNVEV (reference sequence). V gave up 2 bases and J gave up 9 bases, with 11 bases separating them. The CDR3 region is CASSLGGLTEQFF. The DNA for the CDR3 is TGTGCCAGCAGTTTAGGTGGGCTCACTGAGCAGTTCTTC.

The CDR3 spells CASSLVGGEQYF. In DNA form, the CDR3 reads TGTGCCAGCAGTTTAGTCGGGGGAGAGCAGTACTTC. V gene TRBV27 combines with J gene TRBJ2-5; a possible D gene is TRBD2 (6 bases). The CDR3 has 12 residues. Trimming cost V 2 bases and J 11 bases, with 12 bases left between them. CDR1 and CDR2 from the germline V gene are MNHEY and SMNVEV (reference sequence).

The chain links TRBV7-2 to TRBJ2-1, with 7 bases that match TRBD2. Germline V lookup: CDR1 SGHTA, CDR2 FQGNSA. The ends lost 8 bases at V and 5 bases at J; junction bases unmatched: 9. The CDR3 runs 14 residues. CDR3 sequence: CASSGGSFNNEQFF. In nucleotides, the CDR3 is TGTGCCAGCTCGGGCGGGAGTTTTAACAATGAGCAGTTCTTC.

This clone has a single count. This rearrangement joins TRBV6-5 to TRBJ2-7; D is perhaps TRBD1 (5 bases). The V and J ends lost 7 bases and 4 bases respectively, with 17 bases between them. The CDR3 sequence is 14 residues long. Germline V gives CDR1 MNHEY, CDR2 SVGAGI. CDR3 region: CASIVGMTAYEQYF. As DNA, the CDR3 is TGTGCCAGCATTGTGGGGATGACAGCTTACGAGCAGTACTTC.